The clone carrying this TCR beta chain was counted once. The sample comes from a study of T cell responses to AZD1222 COVID-19 vaccine. Assay used: immunoSEQ multiplex PCR; TCRdb lists only in-frame clones, some missing. The sample shows about 120,000 clones, just over 90% of them seen only once. The V end was cut by 4 bases, the J end by 0 bases, with 4 bases between. CDR3 length: 13 residues. Germline assignment: CDR1 SQVTM and CDR2 ANQGSEA. V gene TRBV29-1 combines with J gene TRBJ2-6; D is unclear. This TCR derives from an adult who received the AZD1222 COVID-19 vaccine. Sequenced here: peripheral blood, sampled 28 days after the second AZD1222 dose. As DNA, the CDR3 is TGCAGCGTTGGATACTCTGGGGCCAACGTCCTGACTTTC. Translating gives CSVGYSGANVLTF. Full variable domain (missing parts from reference TRBV29-1 and TRBJ2-6): SAVISQKPSRDICQRGTSLTIQCQVDSQVTMMFWYRQQPGQSLTLIATANQGSEATYESGFVIDKFPISRPNLTFSTLTVSNMSPEDSSIYLCSVGYSGANVLTFGAGSRLTVL.